This T cell receptor (beta chain) stems from a study of T-cell reconstitution after alpha-beta-depleted transplantation in children. Unique molecular identifiers were used to barcode this TCRbeta library. TCRdb re-analysed the PCR reads in MiXCR, keeping a single row per CDR3 protein. The sample has a few hundred thousand distinct CDR3 sequences, over 9% seen once; the top ten hold approximately 2.3%. Trimming took 0 bases from V and 0 from J; bases not matched to a gene: 4. Germline CDR1 is SGHRS and CDR2 is YFSETQ. This CDR3 spans 16 amino acids. The clonotype was recovered from a human donor who donated a stem cell graft to a child with acute lymphoblastic leukemia. Material: PBMCs from the stem cell graft donor, obtained from the stem cell graft. The chain employs TRBV5-1 and TRBJ2-3; 7 nucleotides line up with TRBD2. The DNA of the CDR3 is TGCGCCAGCAGCTTGGATCTAGCGGTTAGCACAGATACGCAGTATTTT. It specifies CASSLDLAVSTDTQYF. Full variable domain (outside the CDR3, taken from reference TRBV5-1 and TRBJ2-3): KAGVTQTPRYLIKTRGQQVTLSCSPISGHRSVSWYQQTPGQGLQFLFEYFSETQRNKGNFPGRFSGRQFSNSRSEMNVSTLELGDSALYLCASSLDLAVSTDTQYFGPGTRLTVL.